This entry lists 7 T cell receptor beta chains sequenced from one sample in a study of CD8 T cells in ankylosing spondylitis. These receptors have no known antigen. Study results and limitations: What appeared characteristic of ankylosing spondylitis blood was a TCR beta motif of several highly homologous variants.

TCRdb used MiXCR to reprocess the 5' RACE reads, holding one entry per CDR3 protein. This table holds hundreds of thousands of distinct CDR3 sequences, 10% to 15% found once. Sample: blood, either unsorted or a sorted T cell fraction (not recorded which). All receptors come from a male donor with ankylosing spondylitis.

The chain has TRBV24-1 and TRBJ2-7, with 10 bases fitting TRBD1. From germline, CDR1 is KGHDR and CDR2 SFDVKD. The J segment lost 5 bases and the V segment lost 7 bases, leaving 4 bases of the junction unmatched. This CDR3 is built from 13 residues. The chain's CDR3 is CATRGTGVDEQYF. CDR3 in DNA: TGTGCCACCAGGGGGACAGGGGTGGACGAGCAGTACTTC.

The sample holds a few counts of this clonotype. The CDR3 DNA is TGTGCCAGCAGCGGTGGCGTGTGGACCAGCTCCTACAATGAGCAGTTCTTC. Amino acids: CASSGGVWTSSYNEQFF. The chain combines TRBV5-5 with TRBJ2-1; D gene ambiguous. The V end was cut by 4 bases, the J end by 0 bases, with 17 bases between. CDR3 length: 17 amino acids. CDR1 and CDR2 from the germline V gene are SGHKS and YYEKEE (reference sequence).

V usage is TRBV4-2 and J usage is TRBJ1-2; the D gene is possibly TRBD1 (5 bases). Per the germline V gene, CDR1 is LGHNA and CDR2 is YNFKEQ. The V gene lost 1 base and the J gene lost 2 bases, with 17 bases spanning the gap. The CDR3 loop spans 17 amino acids. Written as DNA, the CDR3 is TGTGCCAGCAGCCAAGTTTCCCCCAGGGTAGCGAACTATGGCTACACCTTC. This sequence encodes CASSQVSPRVANYGYTF.

In its sample, this clonotype was seen a few times. The chain recombines TRBV11-2 with TRBJ1-1; 9 bases line up with TRBD1. CDR1 is SGHAT, CDR2 FQNNGV, per germline. The CDR3 runs 12 residues. J was trimmed by 8 bases and V by 6 bases; bases with no gene match: 4. The CDR3 DNA is TGTGCCAGCAGAAAAGGACAGGGGGAAGCTTTCTTT. It specifies CASRKGQGEAFF.

J is TRBJ2-5 and V is TRBV29-1, with 11 nucleotides matching TRBD1. The CDR3 is made up of 14 amino acids. Trimming took 5 bases from V and 0 from J; bases not matched to a gene: 2. The germline gives CDR1 SQVTM, CDR2 ANQGSEA. As DNA, the CDR3 is TGCAGCGTTCCGGGACAGGGGGACCAAGAGACCCAGTACTTC. Translating gives CSVPGQGDQETQYF.

The gene calls are TRBV20-1 and TRBJ1-1, with D hard to call. The V gene lost 6 bases and the J gene lost 1 base, with 9 bases spanning the gap. This CDR3 contains 12 residues. The germline V gene encodes CDR1 DFQATT and CDR2 SNEGSKA (reference sequence). This CDR3 reads CSADTANTEAFF. In nucleotides, the CDR3 is TGCAGTGCGGATACAGCGAACACTGAAGCTTTCTTT.

This clonotype was detected only a few times. The chain has TRBV6-1 and TRBJ1-2; D is possibly TRBD1 (6 bases). CDR1 MNHNS and CDR2 SASEGT come from the germline V gene. This CDR3 has 14 residues. V lost 8 bases and J lost 4, with 17 bases in between. The CDR3 sequence is CASRETGSIYGYTF. DNA of the CDR3: TGTGCCAGCCGGGAAACAGGGTCAATCTATGGCTACACCTTC.